The rows below give T cell receptor beta chains drawn from one sample of a study of identical twins. MiXCR, run by TCRdb on the 5' RACE reads, gives a single entry per CDR3 protein. The data show about 250,000 distinct CDR3 sequences, with roughly 8% seen just once and less than 4% held by the top ten. Another study also made use of these data, one on yellow fever vaccine responses in identical twins.

The sequenced sample consisted of CD8+ T cells sorted from blood. Receptor source: a woman between 18 and 29 years old in good health. Each CDR3 is given with its conserved first and last residue. Fields, in order: CDR3 length, clone size, D gene, V gene, J gene, CDR3 DNA, CDR3 protein. D genes are given only for firm matches. The size of a clone is reported for some rows only, either as once, few or many, or as a class for expanded clones.

>16|NA|NA|TRBV6-2/TRBV6-3|TRBJ2-2
TGTGCCAGCAGTTACTGGTTGGGGATGATCACCGGGGAGCTGTTTTTT
CASSYWLGMITGELFF
>15|NA|NA|TRBV19|TRBJ2-2
TGTGCCAGTAGTATCTCGGGGTATAACACCGGGGAGCTGTTTTTT
CASSISGYNTGELFF
>14|many|NA|TRBV12-3/TRBV12-4|TRBJ2-3
TGTGCCAGCAGTTTACTGGGGGAAACAGATACGCAGTATTTT
CASSLLGETDTQYF
>12|NA|NA|TRBV6-2/TRBV6-3|TRBJ1-1
TGTGCCAGCAGGGGAGCAGGGTTGGAAGCTTTCTTT
CASRGAGLEAFF
>14|many|NA|TRBV5-6|TRBJ1-2
TGTGCCAGCAGCTTGGGCGCCCGTAACTATGGCTACACCTTC
CASSLGARNYGYTF
>15|NA|NA|TRBV4-3|TRBJ2-3
TGCGCCAGCAGCCAAGTCAAGGGGCGGGTAGATACGCAGTATTTT
CASSQVKGRVDTQYF
>12|NA|NA|TRBV2|TRBJ1-4
TGTGCCAGCAGTTGGGCCGAAGAAAAACTGTTTTTT
CASSWAEEKLFF
>20|NA|TRBD2|TRBV7-3|TRBJ2-3
TGTGCCAGCAGCTTCACGGGACTAGCGGGGGGGAGAGGTAGCACAGATACGCAGTATTTT
CASSFTGLAGGRGSTDTQYF
>12|many|NA|TRBV5-1|TRBJ2-2
TGCGCCAGCGGGCTAGAGGCCGGGGAGCTGTTTTTT
CASGLEAGELFF
>15|few|NA|TRBV27|TRBJ1-1
TGTGCCAGCAGTCCCCCGTTAGGACCGAACACTGAAGCTTTCTTT
CASSPPLGPNTEAFF
>14|many|TRBD1|TRBV7-9|TRBJ2-5
TGTGCCAGCAGCGACAGGGATAAAGTAGAGACCCAGTACTTC
CASSDRDKVETQYF
>13|many|TRBD1|TRBV12-3/TRBV12-4|TRBJ1-2
TGTGCCAGCAGTAAACAGGGGGCGCATGGCTACACCTTC
CASSKQGAHGYTF
>15|NA|TRBD2|TRBV12-3/TRBV12-4|TRBJ2-5
TGTGCCAGCAGAAGGGCGGGGGGGCCTCCAGAGACCCAGTACTTC
CASRRAGGPPETQYF
>14|many|NA|TRBV7-9|TRBJ2-7
TGTGCCAGCACCCCCCCGCAGGGATCCTACGAGCAGTACTTC
CASTPPQGSYEQYF
>15|few|NA|TRBV13|TRBJ2-1
TGTGCCAGCAGCTTAGTGGGGGAAAGGGGTGGTGAGCAGTTCTTC
CASSLVGERGGEQFF
>14|NA|NA|TRBV11-2|TRBJ2-1
TGTGCCAGCAGAGGGGCAGAGCCCTACAATGAGCAGTTCTTC
CASRGAEPYNEQFF
>16|few|NA|TRBV7-9|TRBJ2-7
TGTGCCAGCAGCCCCCGGCGTCGGGACTCATCCTACGAGCAGTACTTC
CASSPRRRDSSYEQYF
>14|few|NA|TRBV27|TRBJ1-2
TGTGCCAGCAGTTTAGTCGGGAACCACTATGGCTACACCTTC
CASSLVGNHYGYTF